This T cell receptor (beta chain) originates from a study of vaccination and CD4 T cells after COVID-19. Study summary: The interval from dose two to post-vaccine sampling had a median of about 72 days, and it ranged from 14 to 241.

Study outcomes and limitations: Within the convalescent patients, a median roughly 86% of the SARS-CoV-2-reactive clones were ones that appeared only post-vaccination.

Scientists ran DNA taken from cultured CD4+ T cells through the Oncomine TCR Beta short-read assay for sequencing. Genomic DNA from cultured CD4+ T cells was extracted. Each CDR3 protein is one row after TCRdb ran MiXCR on the PCR reads. The data show under 10,000 distinct CDR3 sequences, more than 50% seen once. V was cut by 5 bases and J by 0 bases, with 5 bases left in between. Germline-derived CDR1 and CDR2 are KGHSH and LQKENI. The CDR3 is 13 residues long. The treatment is: roughly ten-day PBMC culture with coronavirus spike peptide pools or control peptides (ViraFEST assay). Remarks on this clonotype: Its antigen is currently unknown.

Sequencing input: CD4+ T cells from blood, cultured in vitro. The chain carries TRBV18 and TRBJ1-5, with D unresolved. The clonotype comes from a human donor who had recovered from COVID-19. CDR3 nucleotides: TGTGCCAGCTCAATTGATAGCAATCAGCCCCAGCATTTT. This translates into CASSIDSNQPQHF. Together with reference TRBV18 and TRBJ1-5, the CDR3 gives the full variable domain: NAGVMQNPRHLVRRRGQEARLRCSPMKGHSHVYWYRQLPEEGLKFMVYLQKENIIDESGMPKERFSAEFPKEGPSILRIQQVVRGDSAAYFCASSIDSNQPQHFGDGTRLSIL.